This section outlines one T cell receptor (beta chain) sequence together with its context. The sample belongs to a study of patients and donors after allogeneic stem cell transplantation. TCRdb ran MiXCR on the RT-PCR reads and lists one entry per CDR3 protein. This table holds roughly 230,000 distinct CDR3 sequences, 13% to 15% found once. V lost 0 bases to trimming and J lost 1 base; unmatched junction nucleotides: 2. Germline loops: CDR1 SGHAT, CDR2 FQNNGV. The length of the CDR3 is 16 residues. Sequenced sample: blood, either unsorted or a sorted T cell fraction (not recorded which). The receptor was isolated from a human donor who was either an allogeneic HSCT recipient or a stem cell or donor lymphocyte infusion donor (not recorded which). It is not recorded whose cells these are; they may come from a transplant donor. The chain couples TRBV11-2 to TRBJ1-1; the match to TRBD1 covers 10 bases. The CDR3 coding sequence is TGTGCCAGCAGCTTAGAGACAGGGGGCTGGAACACTGAAGCTTTCTTT. Translating gives CASSLETGGWNTEAFF.